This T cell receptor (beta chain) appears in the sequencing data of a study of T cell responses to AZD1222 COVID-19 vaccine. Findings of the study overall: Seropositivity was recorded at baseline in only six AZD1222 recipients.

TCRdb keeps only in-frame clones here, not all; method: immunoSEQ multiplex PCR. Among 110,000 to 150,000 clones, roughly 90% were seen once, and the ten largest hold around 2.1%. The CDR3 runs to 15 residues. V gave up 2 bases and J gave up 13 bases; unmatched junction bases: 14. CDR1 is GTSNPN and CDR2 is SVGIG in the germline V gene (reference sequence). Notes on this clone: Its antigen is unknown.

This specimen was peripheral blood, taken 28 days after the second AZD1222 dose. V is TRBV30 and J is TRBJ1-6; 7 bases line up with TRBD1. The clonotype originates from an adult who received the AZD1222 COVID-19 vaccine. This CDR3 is CAWSLEGGGGAPLHF. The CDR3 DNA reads TGTGCCTGGAGTTTGGAAGGGGGCGGCGGGGCTCCCCTCCACTTT.